The next 32 T cell receptor beta chains were all read from a single sample in a study of monozygotic twins with cystic fibrosis. Clones were read by immunoSEQ multiplex PCR, and TCRdb kept only the in-frame ones, dropping some. This table holds about 30,000 clones, about nine tenths found once. The sequenced material came from blood. These TCRs come from a girl between 2 and 10 years old with cystic fibrosis.

The chain combines TRBV7-9 with TRBJ1-5; D ambiguous. CDR1 is SEHNR, CDR2 FQNEAQ, per germline (reference sequence). The CDR3 totals 14 residues. V lost 3 bases and J lost 5, with 11 bases in between. In DNA, the CDR3 is TGTGCCAGCAGCTTGGTAGGGTCCCATCAGCCCCAGCATTTT. Translation: CASSLVGSHQPQHF.

The chain carries TRBV7-8 and TRBJ1-1; D unclear. This CDR3 is 17 amino acids long. The V gene's germline CDR1 is SGHVS and CDR2 FQNEAQ. Trimming shortened V by 0 bases and J by 0 bases, and 14 bases separated the two germline ends. CDR3 bases: TGTGCCAGCAGCTTAGCTAACCCCCGGCCAATGAACACTGAAGCTTTCTTT. This codes for CASSLANPRPMNTEAFF.

This clone was observed a handful of times. This chain links TRBV18 with TRBJ2-1; D gene unclear. This CDR3 has 14 residues. CDR1 and CDR2 from the germline V gene are KGHSH and LQKENI. Trimming removed 2 bases at V and 2 bases at J, with 7 bases between. CDR3 nucleotides: TGTGCCAGCTCACCAGCAACTACCTACAATGAGCAGTTCTTC. Translated: CASSPATTYNEQFF.

The rearrangement links TRBV29-1 to TRBJ1-2; no clear D gene. With 4 bases removed from V and 4 bases from J, the gap between germline ends came to 13 bases. Per germline, CDR1 SQVTM and CDR2 ANQGSEA. The CDR3 totals 13 residues. The CDR3 loop reads CSVVLAELYGYTF. As DNA, the CDR3 is TGCAGCGTTGTCCTCGCCGAGCTCTATGGCTACACCTTC.

The chain joins TRBV18 to TRBJ1-1, with D uncertain. V was trimmed by 6 bases and J by 4 bases, leaving 12 bases between them. CDR1 and CDR2 from the germline V gene are KGHSH and LQKENI. The CDR3 runs 13 residues. The CDR3 sequence: CASSPKASTEAFF. The DNA for the CDR3 is TGTGCCAGCTCCCCTAAGGCGAGCACTGAAGCTTTCTTT. The whole variable domain, remainder taken from reference TRBV18 and TRBJ1-1, is NAGVMQNPRHLVRRRGQEARLRCSPMKGHSHVYWYRQLPEEGLKFMVYLQKENIIDESGMPKERFSAEFPKEGPSILRIQQVVRGDSAAYFCASSPKASTEAFFGQGTRLTVV.

V is TRBV6-6 and J is TRBJ1-3, with D possibly matching TRBD1 (5 bases). The CDR3 totals 15 residues. Trimming pared 7 bases from V and 0 bases from J, leaving 13 bases between. Germline assignment: CDR1 MNHNY and CDR2 SVGAGI (reference sequence). CDR3 region: CASTGTASSGNTIYF. CDR3 nucleotides: TGTGCCAGCACCGGGACGGCCAGCTCTGGAAACACCATATATTTT.

This chain links TRBV21-1 with TRBJ1-5; the table's D call of TRBD1 was not tested on the DNA. TRBV21-1 constitutes a pseudogene. There are 13 residues in the CDR3. In DNA, the CDR3 is TGTGCCAGCAGGACAGCAAGCAATCAGCCCCAGCATTTT. It encodes CASRTASNQPQHF.

The chain carries TRBV29-1 and TRBJ1-1; tentative D call: TRBD1 (5 bases). The germline V gene has CDR1 SQVTM and CDR2 ANQGSEA. Trimming stripped 0 bases from V and 0 bases from J, with 11 bases between. This CDR3 is built from 15 residues. The CDR3 sequence: CSVEDRGRMNTEAFF. In DNA, the CDR3 is TGCAGCGTTGAAGATAGGGGCAGAATGAACACTGAAGCTTTCTTT. The variable domain in full, completed from reference TRBV29-1 and TRBJ1-1, reads SAVISQKPSRDICQRGTSLTIQCQVDSQVTMMFWYRQQPGQSLTLIATANQGSEATYESGFVIDKFPISRPNLTFSTLTVSNMSPEDSSIYLCSVEDRGRMNTEAFFGQGTRLTVV.

In its sample, this clone was seen a few times. The genes are TRBV7-9 and TRBJ1-6; a weak D match, TRBD1 (6 bases). This CDR3 is 14 amino acids long. Germline V lookup: CDR1 SEHNR, CDR2 FQNEAQ (reference sequence). Trimming stripped 4 bases from V and 6 bases from J, with 10 bases between. In DNA, the CDR3 is TGTGCCAGCAGCTCGGGGGCGGGTAATTCACCCCTCCACTTT. Its protein product is CASSSGAGNSPLHF. The whole variable domain, remainder taken from reference TRBV7-9 and TRBJ1-6, is DTGVSQNPRHKITKRGQNVTFRCDPISEHNRLYWYRQTLGQGPEFLTYFQNEAQLEKSRLLSDRFSAERPKGSFSTLEIQRTEQGDSAMYLCASSSGAGNSPLHFGNGTRLTVT.

The chain carries TRBV20-1 and TRBJ1-1; D is undetermined. The CDR3 runs 11 residues. Looked up from germline, CDR1 is DFQATT and CDR2 is SNEGSKA (reference sequence). Trimming took 3 bases from V and 11 from J, leaving 13 bases between them. The CDR3 sequence is CSASSPGEAFF. The CDR3 bases are TGCAGTGCTAGTTCCCCCGGTGAGGCTTTCTTT.

The J gene is TRBJ1-4, the V gene TRBV7-6; D ambiguous. Per the germline V gene, CDR1 is SGHVS and CDR2 is FNYEAQ. This CDR3 has 19 amino acids. V was pared by 1 base and J by 0 bases, with 18 bases between. The CDR3 nucleotides read TGTGCCAGCAGCTTAGACCCCCCGGGGTGGGAATCAACTAATGAAAAACTGTTTTTT. Translation: CASSLDPPGWESTNEKLFF.

With respect to this clone: The germline gene is not matched at one end of the junction; a read error may be the cause. J is TRBJ1-2 and V is TRBV6-5; D perhaps matches TRBD1 (6 bases). In germline, CDR1 is MNHEY, CDR2 SVGAGI. CDR3 size: 13 residues. CDR3 coding DNA: TGTGCCAGCAGTTACTCGAATATAGGGGGTGCGCTCTTC. Its translation is CASSYSNIGGALF.

The chain couples TRBV2 to TRBJ1-2; no clear D gene. The CDR3 extends over 17 amino acids. CDR1 is SNHLY and CDR2 is FYNNEI in the germline V gene. V lost 1 base, J lost 2 bases, and 17 bases lay in between. The DNA of the CDR3 is TGTGCCAGCAGTGAAGTTCCCCAGTTGTCCATAAACTATGGCTACACCTTC. Its protein is CASSEVPQLSINYGYTF.

This clone was observed a few times. This rearrangement joins TRBV5-1 to TRBJ1-1; possibly TRBD1 for D (5 bases). This CDR3 is 13 amino acids long. Trimming took off 5 bases at V and 4 bases at J, with 12 bases between the two ends. Germline V gene sequence: CDR1 SGHRS, CDR2 YFSETQ. The CDR3 DNA is TGCGCCAGCAGTGAGGTCGGGACCACTGAAGCTTTCTTT. The encoded protein is CASSEVGTTEAFF.

DNA for the CDR3: TGTGCCAGCAGCGACACCGGGACTACCTCCTACAATGAGCAGTTCTTC. The encoded protein is CASSDTGTTSYNEQFF. The chain carries TRBV7-2 and TRBJ2-1; 7 bases agree with TRBD2. In germline, CDR1 is SGHTA, CDR2 FQGNSA. The CDR3 sequence is 16 residues long. The V and J ends lost 5 bases and 0 bases, in that order; junction bases with no gene match: 7.

The chain couples TRBV2 to TRBJ2-7, with 7 bases aligning to TRBD1. The V gene end was trimmed by 0 bases and the J gene end by 12 bases; junction bases not matched to a gene: 20. CDR3 length: 17 residues. In germline, CDR1 is SNHLY, CDR2 FYNNEI. In nucleotides, the CDR3 is TGTGCCAGCAGTGAAGCGCTTAGGGACAGTCGGCCCCATTCCCCGTACTTC. Its protein is CASSEALRDSRPHSPYF.

The genes are TRBV2 and TRBJ1-2, with 7 bases identical to TRBD1. V was pared by 2 bases and J by 4 bases, with 13 bases of the junction left unmatched. The V gene's germline CDR1 is SNHLY and CDR2 FYNNEI. The CDR3 spans 17 residues. CDR3 region: CASSESPDRARIYGYTF. CDR3 bases: TGTGCCAGCAGTGAATCCCCCGACAGGGCCCGAATCTATGGCTACACCTTC.

The chain uses TRBV7-3 and TRBJ1-6; TRBD1 matches 7 bases. Germline loops: CDR1 SGHTA, CDR2 FQGTGA. V lost 4 bases and J lost 7; bases outside the gene matches: 4. There are 14 residues in the CDR3. In DNA, the CDR3 is TGTGCCAGCAGCTCGGGACAGACCAATTCACCCCTCCACTTT. Encoded protein: CASSSGQTNSPLHF.

This clone was found once. The CDR3 sequence is CASRPGQSSGNTIYF. As DNA, the CDR3 is TGTGCCAGCAGACCGGGACAGAGCTCTGGAAACACCATATATTTT. V usage is TRBV2 and J usage is TRBJ1-3, with 7 bases aligning to TRBD1. The CDR3 has 15 amino acids. Trimming cost V 6 bases and J 0 bases; bases outside gene matches: 5. The germline V gene encodes CDR1 SNHLY and CDR2 FYNNEI.

This clone was recorded once. V and J are TRBV4-2 and TRBJ2-5; D might be TRBD2 (7 bases). V was cut by 3 bases and J by 1 base, with 15 bases left in between. Germline values: CDR1 LGHNA, CDR2 YNFKEQ. The CDR3 has 16 residues. The CDR3 sequence is CASSQGGGPPQETQYF. CDR3 in DNA: TGTGCCAGCAGCCAGGGAGGGGGGCCGCCCCAAGAGACCCAGTACTTC.

The chain uses TRBV5-4 and TRBJ1-2, with 8 bases aligning to TRBD1. This CDR3 comprises 14 residues. V shed 2 bases, J shed 4 bases, and the junction held 4 bases outside the gene matches. Germline V gene sequence: CDR1 SGHNT, CDR2 YYREEE (reference sequence). The CDR3 spells CASSFGQGVYGYTF. The CDR3 region has the DNA TGTGCCAGCAGCTTCGGACAGGGTGTCTATGGCTACACCTTC. Full variable domain (missing parts from reference TRBV5-4 and TRBJ1-2): ETGVTQSPTHLIKTRGQQVTLRCSSQSGHNTVSWYQQALGQGPQFIFQYYREEENGRGNFPPRFSGLQFPNYSSELNVNALELDDSALYLCASSFGQGVYGYTFGSGTRLTVV.

This chain uses TRBV29-1 with TRBJ1-1; no firm D call. Germline values: CDR1 SQVTM, CDR2 ANQGSEA. The CDR3 is 12 residues long. V gave up 5 bases and J gave up 3 bases, with 10 bases separating them. This CDR3 reads CSVIRLDTEAFF. CDR3 nucleotides: TGCAGCGTTATTAGATTAGACACTGAAGCTTTCTTT.

The chain carries TRBV5-1 and TRBJ2-3; TRBD2 aligns across 8 bases. Germline V lookup: CDR1 SGHRS, CDR2 YFSETQ. This CDR3 has 16 residues. Unmatched junction bases numbered 7, after V lost 2 bases and J lost 2 bases. As DNA, the CDR3 is TGCGCCAGCAGCTTTGGGCGGGGGGACCTCACAGATACGCAGTATTTT. Amino acid sequence: CASSFGRGDLTDTQYF.

This chain links TRBV27 with TRBJ2-1; perhaps TRBD1 as D (6 bases). V was trimmed by 3 bases and J by 12 bases, leaving 12 bases between them. Looked up from germline, CDR1 is MNHEY and CDR2 is SMNVEV (reference sequence). The CDR3 is made up of 12 amino acids. The CDR3 DNA follows: TGTGCCAGCAGTTTTGGGGGCGCGAGGCAGTTCTTC. Its protein product is CASSFGGARQFF.

This rearrangement joins TRBV5-1 to TRBJ2-3; 8 bases match TRBD2. The CDR3 totals 16 residues. Germline V CDR1 and CDR2: SGHRS, YFSETQ. The J segment lost 5 bases and the V segment lost 2 bases, leaving 10 bases of the junction unmatched. The CDR3 is CASSLRGGPIKDTQYF. The CDR3, as DNA: TGCGCCAGCAGCTTACGGGGGGGCCCTATTAAAGATACGCAGTATTTT.

V usage is TRBV5-1 and J usage is TRBJ2-4, with TRBD1 identical over 7 bases. Germline CDR1 SGHRS, CDR2 YFSETQ. V lost 5 bases to trimming and J lost 6 bases; unmatched junction nucleotides: 2. There are 12 residues in the CDR3. The CDR3 nucleotides are TGCGCCAGCAGTAGACAGGGAAACATTCAGTACTTC. Translation gives CASSRQGNIQYF.

The chain uses TRBV5-1 and TRBJ1-3; TRBD1 matches at 7 bases. The germline V gene has CDR1 SGHRS and CDR2 YFSETQ. Trimming took 0 bases from V and 0 from J; bases not matched to a gene: 6. The CDR3 is 17 amino acids. The CDR3 region has the DNA TGCGCCAGCAGCTTGGCAGGACAGGATTTCTCTGGAAACACCATATATTTT. The encoded protein is CASSLAGQDFSGNTIYF.

This chain uses TRBV11-3 with TRBJ2-2, with D perhaps given as TRBD1 or TRBD2 (5 bases each). Trimming shortened V by 7 bases and J by 4 bases, and 16 bases separated the two germline ends. Per germline, CDR1 SGHNT and CDR2 YENEEA. CDR3 size: 15 residues. This CDR3 is CASNRGDESTGELFF. CDR3 coding DNA: TGTGCCAGCAACCGAGGGGACGAAAGCACCGGGGAGCTGTTTTTT.

This sequence joins TRBV19 and TRBJ1-5, with unresolved D. V was trimmed by 5 bases and J by 5 bases, leaving 19 bases between them. Germline loops: CDR1 LNHDA, CDR2 SQIVND (reference sequence). This CDR3 comprises 16 residues. The CDR3 DNA sequence: TGTGCCAGTAGTCCCCGGCTCCTCGTGGGCGATCAGCCCCAGCATTTT. It codes for CASSPRLLVGDQPQHF.

The sample holds one count of this clone. V gene TRBV5-1 combines with J gene TRBJ1-3, with D unresolved. V lost 4 bases and J 4 bases, leaving 15 bases between the germline ends. Germline lookup yields CDR1 SGHRS and CDR2 YFSETQ. The CDR3 consists of 15 residues. The CDR3 region is CASSPTISEGNTIYF. The CDR3 DNA follows: TGCGCCAGCAGCCCGACCATTAGTGAAGGAAACACCATATATTTT.

The chain couples TRBV27 to TRBJ2-7; possible D gene TRBD1, 5 bases. V dropped 4 bases and J dropped 0 bases, with 10 bases sitting between them. Per germline, CDR1 MNHEY and CDR2 SMNVEV (reference sequence). This CDR3 region has 14 residues. The chain's CDR3 is CASSSRQSSYEQYF. As DNA, the CDR3 is TGTGCCAGCAGTTCCAGACAGAGCTCCTACGAGCAGTACTTC.

The gene calls are TRBV9 and TRBJ2-7, with 8 bases that match TRBD2. The germline gives CDR1 SGDLS, CDR2 YYNGEE. The CDR3 extends over 15 amino acids. The trim removed 8 bases at V and 6 bases at J, leaving 16 bases unmatched. The CDR3 sequence is CASAVSGGANGEQYF. CDR3 nucleotide sequence: TGTGCCAGTGCCGTTTCCGGGGGGGCCAACGGCGAGCAGTACTTC.